This TCR beta chain was profiled in a study of blood T cell repertoires in COVID-19. Turning to the study itself: Samples of COVID-19 (acute and convalescent) were obtained from the United States, Italy and Spain. The cDNA or gDNA used as material had been derived from T cells, B-cell-depleted T cells, or PBMCs.

Under the authors' procedure: Amplification of reference gene primers was used by the study to estimate nucleated cell counts. Assay: immunoSEQ multiplex PCR; the TCRdb copy retains only in-frame clones and omits some. V and J calls and clone size are those listed in that table; D and trimming were worked out from the DNA. Found here are about 150,000 clones, about 83% of them singletons; the top ten hold about 4.7%. CDR3 length: 15 amino acids. Looked up from germline, CDR1 is LGHDT and CDR2 is YNNKEL (reference sequence). V lost 5 bases and J 2 bases, leaving 13 bases between the germline ends. The TCR sequence derives from a human donor in a cohort sampled during active COVID-19. Sequencing input: peripheral blood. This chain joins TRBV3-1 (or the pseudogene TRBV3-2) and TRBJ1-3; D is perhaps TRBD1 (5 bases). CDR3 sequence: CASSSTGDPGNTIYF. The CDR3 DNA reads TGTGCCAGCAGCTCTACAGGTGACCCTGGAAACACCATATATTTT.